This T cell receptor beta chain is drawn from a study of cytomegalovirus exposure and HLA in healthy donors. The CDR3 contains 17 residues. Germline trimming cut 3 bases from V and 1 base from J; bases unmatched to any gene: 3. CDR1 SEHNR and CDR2 FQNEAQ come from the germline V gene (reference sequence). The PCR had 60 Vbeta and 13 Jbeta primers. The assay was immunoSEQ multiplex PCR, and TCRdb's table has in-frame clones only and misses some. The sample carries some 250,000 clones, around 80% recorded once. The chain has TRBV7-9 and TRBJ2-3; 14 bases align to TRBD2. The specimen sequenced was PBMCs. The sequence came from a woman aged 55-75 years in good health and CMV-seropositive. CDR3 nucleotides: TGTGCCAGCAGCTTGGGACTAGCGGGAGAAGGCACAGATACGCAGTATTTT. Amino acid sequence: CASSLGLAGEGTDTQYF.